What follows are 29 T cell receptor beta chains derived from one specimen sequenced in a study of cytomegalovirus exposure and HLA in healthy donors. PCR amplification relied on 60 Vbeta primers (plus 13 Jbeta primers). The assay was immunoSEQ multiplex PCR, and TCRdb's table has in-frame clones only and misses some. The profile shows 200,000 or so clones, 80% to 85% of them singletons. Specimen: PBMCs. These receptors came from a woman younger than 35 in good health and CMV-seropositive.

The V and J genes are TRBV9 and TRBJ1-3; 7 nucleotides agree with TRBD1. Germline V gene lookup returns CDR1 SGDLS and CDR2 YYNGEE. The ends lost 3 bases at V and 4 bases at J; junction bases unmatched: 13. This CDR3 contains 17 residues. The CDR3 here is CASSARIPGQKGNTIYF. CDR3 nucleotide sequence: TGTGCCAGCAGCGCCCGGATTCCGGGACAGAAGGGAAACACCATATATTTT. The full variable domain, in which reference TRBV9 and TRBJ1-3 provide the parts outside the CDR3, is DSGVTQTPKHLITATGQRVTLRCSPRSGDLSVYWYQQSLDQGLQFLIQYYNGEERAKGNILERFSAQQFPDLHSELNLSSLELGDSALYFCASSARIPGQKGNTIYFGEGSWLTVV.

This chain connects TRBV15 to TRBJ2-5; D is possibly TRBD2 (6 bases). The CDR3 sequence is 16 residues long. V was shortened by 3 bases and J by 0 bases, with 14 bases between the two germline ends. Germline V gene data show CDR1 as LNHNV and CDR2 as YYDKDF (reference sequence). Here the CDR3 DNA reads TGTGCCACCAGCAGGTGGGGGGAGAACGACCAAGAGACCCAGTACTTC. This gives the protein CATSRWGENDQETQYF.

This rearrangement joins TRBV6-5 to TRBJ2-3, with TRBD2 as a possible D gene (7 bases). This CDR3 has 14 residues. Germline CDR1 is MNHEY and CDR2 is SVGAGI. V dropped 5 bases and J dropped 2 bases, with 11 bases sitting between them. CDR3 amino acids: CASSRGGSTDTQYF. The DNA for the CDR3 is TGTGCCAGCAGTAGGGGGGGTTCCACAGATACGCAGTATTTT.

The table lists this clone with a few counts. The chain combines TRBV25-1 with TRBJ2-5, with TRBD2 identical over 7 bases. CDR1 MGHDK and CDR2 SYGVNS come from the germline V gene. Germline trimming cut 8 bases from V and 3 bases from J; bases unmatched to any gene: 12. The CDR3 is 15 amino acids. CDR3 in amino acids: CASVPTAGTEETQYF. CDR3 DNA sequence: TGTGCCAGCGTGCCAACAGCGGGGACTGAAGAGACCCAGTACTTC.

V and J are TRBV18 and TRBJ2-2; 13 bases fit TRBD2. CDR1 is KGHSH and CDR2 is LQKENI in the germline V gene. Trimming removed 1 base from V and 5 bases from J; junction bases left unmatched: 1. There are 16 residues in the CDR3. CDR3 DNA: TGTGCCAGCTCACCACGGACTAGCGGGGGAACCGGGGAGCTGTTTTTT. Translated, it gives CASSPRTSGGTGELFF.

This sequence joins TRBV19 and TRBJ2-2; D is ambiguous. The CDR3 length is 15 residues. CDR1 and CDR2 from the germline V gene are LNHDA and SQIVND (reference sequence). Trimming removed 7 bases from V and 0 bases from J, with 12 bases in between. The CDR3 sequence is CASMKSNSNTGELFF. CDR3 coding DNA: TGTGCCAGTATGAAGAGTAACTCGAACACCGGGGAGCTGTTTTTT.

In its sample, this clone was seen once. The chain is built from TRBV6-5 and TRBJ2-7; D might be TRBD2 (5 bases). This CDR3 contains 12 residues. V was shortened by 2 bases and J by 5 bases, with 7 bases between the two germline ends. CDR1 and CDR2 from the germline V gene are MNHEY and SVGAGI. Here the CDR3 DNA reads TGTGCCAGCAGTTACGAGGGAAACGAGCAGTACTTC. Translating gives CASSYEGNEQYF.

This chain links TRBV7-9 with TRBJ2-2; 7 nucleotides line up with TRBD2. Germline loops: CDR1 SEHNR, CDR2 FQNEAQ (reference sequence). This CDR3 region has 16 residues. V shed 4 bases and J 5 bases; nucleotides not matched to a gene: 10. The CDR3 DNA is TGTGCCAGCAGCTCAAAACTAGCGTCGTATACCGGGGAGCTGTTTTTT. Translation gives CASSSKLASYTGELFF.

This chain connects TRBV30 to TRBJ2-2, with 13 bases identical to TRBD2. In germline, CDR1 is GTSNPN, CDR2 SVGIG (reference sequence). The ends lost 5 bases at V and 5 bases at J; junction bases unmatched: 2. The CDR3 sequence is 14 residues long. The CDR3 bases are TGTGCCTGGGAGGGACTAGCGGGGACCGGGGAGCTGTTTTTT. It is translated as CAWEGLAGTGELFF.

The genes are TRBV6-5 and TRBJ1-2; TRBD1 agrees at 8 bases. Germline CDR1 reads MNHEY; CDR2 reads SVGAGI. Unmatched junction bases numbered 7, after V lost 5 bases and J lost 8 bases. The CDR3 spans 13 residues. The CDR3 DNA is TGTGCCAGCAGTCGCCAGGGGGCAGGCGGCTACACCTTC. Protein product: CASSRQGAGGYTF.

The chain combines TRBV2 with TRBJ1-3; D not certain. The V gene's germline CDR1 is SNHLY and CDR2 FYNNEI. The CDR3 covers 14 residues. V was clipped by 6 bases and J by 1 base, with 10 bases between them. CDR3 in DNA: TGTGCCAGCAGGGCCTTGGAGTCTGGAAACACCATATATTTT. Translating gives CASRALESGNTIYF.

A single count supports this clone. The CDR3 coding sequence is TGCGCCAGCACAAGCTCGACCGGGGAGCTGTTTTTT. Its protein product is CASTSSTGELFF. The chain couples TRBV10-2 to TRBJ2-2; no clear D. Deletions cut 7 bases from V and 5 bases from J, with 8 bases between. CDR1 is WSHSY and CDR2 is SAAADI in the germline V gene. This CDR3 contains 12 residues.

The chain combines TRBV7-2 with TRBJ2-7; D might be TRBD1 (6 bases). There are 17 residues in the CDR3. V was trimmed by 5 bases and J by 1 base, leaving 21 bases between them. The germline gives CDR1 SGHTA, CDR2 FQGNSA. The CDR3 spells CASSPRAPTGPSYEQYF. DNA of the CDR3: TGTGCCAGCAGCCCCCGGGCCCCGACAGGCCCGTCCTACGAGCAGTACTTC.

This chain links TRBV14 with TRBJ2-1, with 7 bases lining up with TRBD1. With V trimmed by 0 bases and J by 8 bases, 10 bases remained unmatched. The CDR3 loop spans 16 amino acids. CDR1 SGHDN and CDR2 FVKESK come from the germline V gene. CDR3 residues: CASSQEPDRPWDEQFF. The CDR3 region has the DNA TGTGCCAGCAGCCAAGAACCGGACAGGCCGTGGGATGAGCAGTTCTTC.

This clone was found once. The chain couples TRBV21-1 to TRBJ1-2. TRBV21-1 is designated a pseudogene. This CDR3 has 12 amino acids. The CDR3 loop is CASSKCAGGYTF. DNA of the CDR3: TGTGCCAGCAGCAAATGTGCGGGAGGCTACACCTTC.

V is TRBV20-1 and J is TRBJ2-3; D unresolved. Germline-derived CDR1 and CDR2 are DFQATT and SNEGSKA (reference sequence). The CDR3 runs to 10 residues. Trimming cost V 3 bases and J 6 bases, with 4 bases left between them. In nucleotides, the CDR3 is TGCAGTGCTAGTGCGGATACGCAGTATTTT. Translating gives CSASADTQYF.

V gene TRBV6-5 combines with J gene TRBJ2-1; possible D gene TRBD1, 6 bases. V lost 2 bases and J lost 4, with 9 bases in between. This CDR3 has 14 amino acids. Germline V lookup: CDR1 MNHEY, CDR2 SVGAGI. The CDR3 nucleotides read TGTGCCAGCAGTTACGGACAGAAATACAATGAGCAGTTCTTC. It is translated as CASSYGQKYNEQFF.

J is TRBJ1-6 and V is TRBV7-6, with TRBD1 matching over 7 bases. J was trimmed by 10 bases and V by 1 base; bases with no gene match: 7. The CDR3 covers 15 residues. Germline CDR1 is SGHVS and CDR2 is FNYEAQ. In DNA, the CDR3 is TGTGCCAGCAGCTTAGGAACAGGGGCAGGATCACCCCTCCACTTT. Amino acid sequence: CASSLGTGAGSPLHF.

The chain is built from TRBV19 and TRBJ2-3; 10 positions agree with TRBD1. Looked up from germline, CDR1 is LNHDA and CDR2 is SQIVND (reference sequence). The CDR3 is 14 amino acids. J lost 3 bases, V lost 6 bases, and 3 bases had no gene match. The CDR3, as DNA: TGTGCCAGTAGATGGGGACAGGGGACAGATACGCAGTATTTT. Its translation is CASRWGQGTDTQYF.

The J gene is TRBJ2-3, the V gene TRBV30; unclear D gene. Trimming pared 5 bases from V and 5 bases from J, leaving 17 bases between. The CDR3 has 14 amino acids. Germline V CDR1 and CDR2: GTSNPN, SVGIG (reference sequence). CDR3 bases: TGTGCCTGGTCTCCCGCCGCAGTGGTAGATACGCAGTATTTT. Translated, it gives CAWSPAAVVDTQYF.

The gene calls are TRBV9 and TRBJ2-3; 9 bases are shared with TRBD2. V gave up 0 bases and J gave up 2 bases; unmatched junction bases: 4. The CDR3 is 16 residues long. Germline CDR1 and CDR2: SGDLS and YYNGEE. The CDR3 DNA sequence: TGTGCCAGCAGCGTAGTGGCTAGCGGGACCACAGATACGCAGTATTTT. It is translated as CASSVVASGTTDTQYF.

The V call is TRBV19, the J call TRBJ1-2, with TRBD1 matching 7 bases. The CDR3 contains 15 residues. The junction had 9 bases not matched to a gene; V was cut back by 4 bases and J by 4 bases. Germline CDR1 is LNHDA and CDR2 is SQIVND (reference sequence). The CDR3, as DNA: TGTGCCAGTAGTACGCAGGGGGAGAAGGGCTATGGCTACACCTTC. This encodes CASSTQGEKGYGYTF.

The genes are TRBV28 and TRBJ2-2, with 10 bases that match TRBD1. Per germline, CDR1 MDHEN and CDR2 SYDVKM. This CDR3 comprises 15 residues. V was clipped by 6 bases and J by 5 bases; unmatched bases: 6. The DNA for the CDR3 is TGTGCCAGCAGCCTAGGGGGACAGGGGACCGGGGAGCTGTTTTTT. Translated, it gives CASSLGGQGTGELFF.

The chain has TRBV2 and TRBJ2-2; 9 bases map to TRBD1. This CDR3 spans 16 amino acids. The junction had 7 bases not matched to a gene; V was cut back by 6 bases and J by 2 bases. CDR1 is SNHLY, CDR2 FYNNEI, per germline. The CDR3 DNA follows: TGTGCCAGCAGACAGGGGGCGCGATCTAACACCGGGGAGCTGTTTTTT. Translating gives CASRQGARSNTGELFF.

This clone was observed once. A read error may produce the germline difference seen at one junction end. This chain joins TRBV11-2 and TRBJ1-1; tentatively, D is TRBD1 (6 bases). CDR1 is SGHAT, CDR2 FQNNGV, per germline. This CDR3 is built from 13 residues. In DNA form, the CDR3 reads TGTGCCAGCAGCATAGACAGGAGGACTGAAGCTTTCTTT. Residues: CASSIDRRTEAFF.

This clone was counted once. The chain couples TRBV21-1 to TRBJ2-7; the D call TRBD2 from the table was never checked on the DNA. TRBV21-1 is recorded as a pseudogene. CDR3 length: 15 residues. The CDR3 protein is CASSHYGGALYEQYV. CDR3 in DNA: TGTGCCAGCAGCCACTACGGGGGGGCGCTCTACGAGCAGTACGTC.

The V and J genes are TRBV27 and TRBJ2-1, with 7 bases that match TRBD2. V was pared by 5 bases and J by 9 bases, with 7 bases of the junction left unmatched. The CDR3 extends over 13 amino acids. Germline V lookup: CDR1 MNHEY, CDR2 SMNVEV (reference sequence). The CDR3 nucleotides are TGTGCCAGCAGTCGGATGGGGGGGGGTGAGCAGTTCTTC. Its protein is CASSRMGGGEQFF.

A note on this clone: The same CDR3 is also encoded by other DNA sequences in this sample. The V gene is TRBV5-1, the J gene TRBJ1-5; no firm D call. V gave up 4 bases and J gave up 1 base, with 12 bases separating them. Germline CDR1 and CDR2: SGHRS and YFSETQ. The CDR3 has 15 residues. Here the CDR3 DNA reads TGCGCCAGCAGCCTGGTTTCCGGGAGCAATCAGCCCCAGCATTTT. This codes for CASSLVSGSNQPQHF.

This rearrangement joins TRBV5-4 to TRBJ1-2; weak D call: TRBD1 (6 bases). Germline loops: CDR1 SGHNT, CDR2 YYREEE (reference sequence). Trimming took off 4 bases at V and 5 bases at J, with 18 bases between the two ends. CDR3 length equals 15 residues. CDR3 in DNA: TGTGCCAGCAGCCATGGACAGTTCATAGCTTATGGCTACACCTTC. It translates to CASSHGQFIAYGYTF.